These T cell receptor beta chains were read from a single sample in a study of T cells in localized non-small cell lung cancer. The protocol was immunoSEQ multiplex PCR, while the TCRdb copy is restricted to in-frame clones and leaves out a portion. The repertoire has more than 45,000 clones, approximately 88% of them found once; the top ten carry approximately 18%. The specimen was peripheral blood mononuclear cells, collected before any cancer treatment. These receptor sequences come from a man aged 40 to 70 with stage III lung adenocarcinoma. The CDR3 runs from the conserved cysteine through the conserved F or W. D genes are given only for firm matches. Clone sizes are given selectively: once, few, many, or a class where the clone is expanded.

d_call,clone_size,cdr3_length,v_call,j_call,cdr3_aa,cdr3_nt
TRBD1,NA,14,TRBV6-6,TRBJ2-7,CASSTGGMGYEQYF,TGTGCCAGCAGCACAGGGGGAATGGGCTACGAGCAGTACTTC
NA,few,13,TRBV28,TRBJ2-3,CASYNPHTDTQYF,TGTGCCAGTTATAACCCCCACACAGATACGCAGTATTTT
NA,NA,16,TRBV14,TRBJ1-4,CASSPRYGGLHEKLFF,TGTGCCAGCAGCCCCCGGTACGGGGGTCTACATGAAAAACTGTTTTTT
NA,NA,13,TRBV19,TRBJ2-5,CASTPVGKETQYF,TGTGCCAGTACCCCCGTCGGGAAAGAGACCCAGTACTTC
NA,NA,16,TRBV4-3,TRBJ1-5,CASSQDLRVSNQPQHF,TGCGCCAGCAGCCAAGATCTGCGGGTAAGCAATCAGCCCCAGCATTTT
TRBD2,NA,19,TRBV4-3,TRBJ2-3,CASSPTFSAGGPVTDTQYF,TGCGCCAGCAGCCCAACTTTCAGTGCGGGGGGGCCTGTCACAGATACGCAGTATTTT
NA,NA,16,TRBV5-1,TRBJ2-5,CASSLAPVGGRETQYF,TGCGCCAGCAGCTTGGCGCCGGTAGGGGGAAGAGAGACCCAGTACTTC
TRBD2,NA,16,TRBV11-3,TRBJ2-7,CASSLGASGGGYEQYF,TGTGCCAGCAGCTTAGGGGCTAGCGGGGGCGGCTACGAGCAGTACTTC
NA,NA,14,TRBV5-1,TRBJ2-5,CASSLGGLGETQYF,TGCGCCAGCAGCTTGGGGGGCCTGGGGGAGACCCAGTACTTC
TRBD2,NA,15,TRBV27,TRBJ2-2,CASSPGLAITGELFF,TGTGCCAGCAGTCCGGGACTAGCGATCACCGGGGAGCTGTTTTTT
TRBD1,NA,13,TRBV9,TRBJ1-1,CASSVRQGAEAFF,TGTGCCAGCAGCGTAAGACAGGGCGCTGAAGCTTTCTTT
NA,few,14,TRBV11-2,TRBJ2-1,CASSRRRGADEQFF,TGTGCCAGCAGCCGACGGAGGGGGGCCGATGAGCAGTTCTTC
NA,few,15,TRBV7-3,TRBJ1-1,CASSLTSLAYTEAFF,TGTGCCAGCAGCTTAACGTCTTTGGCTTACACTGAAGCTTTCTTT
NA,NA,15,TRBV11-2,TRBJ2-5,CASSFGGQPQETQYF,TGTGCCAGCAGCTTCGGGGGACAGCCTCAAGAGACCCAGTACTTC
NA,NA,15,TRBV21-1,TRBJ2-1,CASSPGTGTYNEQFF,TGTGCCAGCAGCCCCGGGACGGGGACCTACAATGAGCAGTTCTTC
NA,NA,15,TRBV6-5,TRBJ1-1,CASSYSSTDTREAFF,TGTGCCAGCAGTTACTCCTCAACCGACACACGTGAAGCTTTCTTT
NA,NA,14,TRBV11-2,TRBJ2-5,CASSFRERGETQYF,TGTGCCAGCAGCTTTCGGGAAAGGGGAGAGACCCAGTACTTC
TRBD1,NA,15,TRBV30,TRBJ1-2,CAWSGDRGRVGGYTF,TGTGCCTGGAGTGGGGACAGGGGGCGCGTCGGTGGCTACACCTTC
NA,once,12,TRBV5-5,TRBJ2-7,CASSLDSNEQYF,TGTGCCAGCAGCTTGGACAGTAACGAGCAGTACTTC
NA,NA,12,TRBV7-2,TRBJ1-2,CASSLARGGYTF,TGTGCCAGCAGCTTAGCGCGGGGTGGCTACACCTTC
NA,NA,14,TRBV7-2,TRBJ2-5,CASSAAGFQETQYF,TGTGCCAGCAGCGCAGCAGGGTTTCAAGAGACCCAGTACTTC
NA,NA,14,TRBV11-2,TRBJ1-1,CASSLVLGFAEAFF,TGTGCCAGCAGCTTAGTGTTGGGTTTCGCTGAAGCTTTCTTT
NA,NA,11,TRBV2,TRBJ2-3,CASMVTDTQYF,TGTGCCAGCATGGTCACAGATACGCAGTATTTT
NA,NA,11,TRBV7-2,TRBJ1-1,CASSYGSEAFF,TGTGCCAGCAGCTACGGCTCTGAAGCTTTCTTT
TRBD2,NA,16,TRBV19,TRBJ2-2,CASSTIAGRNTGELFF,TGTGCCAGTAGTACTATAGCGGGGAGGAACACCGGGGAGCTGTTTTTT
NA,NA,13,TRBV6-4,TRBJ2-7,CADVDWQTYEQYF,TGTGCCGACGTAGACTGGCAAACCTACGAGCAGTACTTC
TRBD2,NA,17,TRBV5-6,TRBJ2-7,CASSLNPSGRATYEQYF,TGTGCCAGCAGCTTAAACCCTAGCGGGAGGGCCACTTACGAGCAGTACTTC